The sequence of this T cell receptor (beta chain) was determined in a study of cytomegalovirus exposure and HLA in healthy donors. The PCR was carried out with 60 Vbeta primers and 13 Jbeta primers. Repertoires were generated with immunoSEQ multiplex PCR, while TCRdb's copy carries only in-frame clones and drops some. The sample gives 150,000 to 200,000 clones, around 83% of which show up once; approximately 2.3% is in the top ten. Germline V lookup: CDR1 LNHDA, CDR2 SQIVND (reference sequence). Trimming stripped 7 bases from V and 8 bases from J, with 12 bases between. This CDR3 is built from 13 residues. Whole-study findings and limits: The authors later found most CMV-associated TCR beta chains appeared HLA-restricted. Cytomegalovirus-associated TCR beta chains were listed, numbering some 180. Most TCR sequences were seen very rarely across donors, but some public TCRs occurred in many. Reported performance of the classifier showed diagnosis of cytomegalovirus status with high specificity and sensitivity.

This clone has only one observation. Its specificity is not known. The rearrangement joins TRBV19 to TRBJ1-6, with D possibly TRBD1 on 6 matching bases. The material sequenced was PBMCs. The source is a young man in good health and CMV-seropositive. The CDR3 here is CASTGGRYSPLHF. CDR3 nucleotides: TGTGCCAGTACGGGGGGCAGATATTCACCCCTCCACTTT.